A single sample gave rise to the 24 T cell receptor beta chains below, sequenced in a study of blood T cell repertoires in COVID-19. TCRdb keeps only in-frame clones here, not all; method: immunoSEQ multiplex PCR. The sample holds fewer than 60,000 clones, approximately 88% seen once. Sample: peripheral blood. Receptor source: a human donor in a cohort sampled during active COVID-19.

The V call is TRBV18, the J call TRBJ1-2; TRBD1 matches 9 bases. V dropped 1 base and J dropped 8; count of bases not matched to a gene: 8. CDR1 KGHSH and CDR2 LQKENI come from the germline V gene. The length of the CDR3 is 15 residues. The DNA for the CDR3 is TGTGCCAGCTCACCACTTCCGGGACAGGGTCGCGGCTACACCTTC. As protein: CASSPLPGQGRGYTF.

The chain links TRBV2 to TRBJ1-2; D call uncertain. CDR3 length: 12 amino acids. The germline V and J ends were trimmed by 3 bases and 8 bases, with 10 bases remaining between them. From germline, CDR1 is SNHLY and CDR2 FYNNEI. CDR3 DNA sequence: TGTGCCAGCAGTGATCAGAGAGGGGGCTACACCTTC. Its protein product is CASSDQRGGYTF.

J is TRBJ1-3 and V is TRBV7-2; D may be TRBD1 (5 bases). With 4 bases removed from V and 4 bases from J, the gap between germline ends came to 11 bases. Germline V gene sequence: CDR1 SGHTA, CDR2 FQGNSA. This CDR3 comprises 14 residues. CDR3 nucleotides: TGTGCCAGCAGCTCGCGACGGGGGGGAAACACCATATATTTT. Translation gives CASSSRRGGNTIYF.

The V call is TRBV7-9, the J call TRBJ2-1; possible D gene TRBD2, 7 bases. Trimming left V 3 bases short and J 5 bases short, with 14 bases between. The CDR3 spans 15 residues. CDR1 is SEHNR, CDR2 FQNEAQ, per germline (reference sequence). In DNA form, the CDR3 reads TGTGCCAGCAGCTTTCGGCGGGGGCTACACAATGAGCAGTTCTTC. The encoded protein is CASSFRRGLHNEQFF.

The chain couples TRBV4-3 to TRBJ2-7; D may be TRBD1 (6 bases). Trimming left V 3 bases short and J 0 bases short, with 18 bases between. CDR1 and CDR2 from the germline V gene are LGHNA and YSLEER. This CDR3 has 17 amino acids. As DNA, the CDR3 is TGCGCCAGCAGCCAGGACGTGCTAGGACAGCGCTCCTACGAGCAGTACTTC. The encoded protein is CASSQDVLGQRSYEQYF.

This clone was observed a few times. The DNA for the CDR3 is TGCGCCAGCAGCCAAGAGCGTCGGCGAGGGTTCAATCAGCCCCAGCATTTT. Its translation: CASSQERRRGFNQPQHF. The genes are TRBV4-1 and TRBJ1-5; D is ambiguous. V lost 0 bases, J lost 3 bases, and 15 bases lay in between. The germline CDR1 and CDR2 sequences are MGHRA and YSYEKL. The CDR3 consists of 17 residues.

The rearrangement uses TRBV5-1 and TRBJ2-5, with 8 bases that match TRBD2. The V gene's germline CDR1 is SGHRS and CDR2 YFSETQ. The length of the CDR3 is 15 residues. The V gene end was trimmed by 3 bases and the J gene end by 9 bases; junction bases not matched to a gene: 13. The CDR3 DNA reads TGCGCCAGCAGCTCCTCAGCGGGGGTCCGGGGGGCCCAGTACTTC. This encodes CASSSSAGVRGAQYF.

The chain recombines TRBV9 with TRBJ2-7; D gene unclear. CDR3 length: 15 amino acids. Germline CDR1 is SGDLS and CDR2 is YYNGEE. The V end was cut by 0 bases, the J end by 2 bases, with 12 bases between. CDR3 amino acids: CASSVGFGFAYEQYF. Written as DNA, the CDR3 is TGTGCCAGCAGCGTAGGTTTCGGGTTCGCCTACGAGCAGTACTTC. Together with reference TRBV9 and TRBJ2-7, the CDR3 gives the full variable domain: DSGVTQTPKHLITATGQRVTLRCSPRSGDLSVYWYQQSLDQGLQFLIQYYNGEERAKGNILERFSAQQFPDLHSELNLSSLELGDSALYFCASSVGFGFAYEQYFGPGTRLTVT.

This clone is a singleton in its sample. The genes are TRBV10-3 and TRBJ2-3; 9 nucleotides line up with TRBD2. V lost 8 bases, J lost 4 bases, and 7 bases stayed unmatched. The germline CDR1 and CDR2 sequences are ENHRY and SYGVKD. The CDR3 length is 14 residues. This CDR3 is CAILAGGHADTQYF. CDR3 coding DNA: TGTGCCATCTTGGCGGGGGGGCACGCAGATACGCAGTATTTT.

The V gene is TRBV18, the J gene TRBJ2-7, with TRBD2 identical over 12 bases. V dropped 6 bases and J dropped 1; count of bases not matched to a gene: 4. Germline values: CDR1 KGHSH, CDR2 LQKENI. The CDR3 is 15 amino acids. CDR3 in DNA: TGTGCCAGCTCCCCAGGACTAGCGGGGTCCTACGAGCAGTACTTC. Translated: CASSPGLAGSYEQYF.

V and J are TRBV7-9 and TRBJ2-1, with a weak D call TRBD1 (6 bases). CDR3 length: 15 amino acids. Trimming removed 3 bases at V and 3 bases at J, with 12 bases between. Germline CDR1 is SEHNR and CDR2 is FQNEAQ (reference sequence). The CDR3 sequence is CASSFGQINYNEQFF. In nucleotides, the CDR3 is TGTGCCAGCAGCTTTGGACAGATAAACTACAATGAGCAGTTCTTC.

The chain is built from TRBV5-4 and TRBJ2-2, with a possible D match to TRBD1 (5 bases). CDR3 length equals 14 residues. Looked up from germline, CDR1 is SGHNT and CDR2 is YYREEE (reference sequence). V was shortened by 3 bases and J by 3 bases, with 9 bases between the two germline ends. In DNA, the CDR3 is TGTGCCAGCAGCTCTTGGACACACACCGGGGAGCTGTTTTTT. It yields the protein CASSSWTHTGELFF. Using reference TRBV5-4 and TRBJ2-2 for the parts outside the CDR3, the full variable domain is ETGVTQSPTHLIKTRGQQVTLRCSSQSGHNTVSWYQQALGQGPQFIFQYYREEENGRGNFPPRFSGLQFPNYSSELNVNALELDDSALYLCASSSWTHTGELFFGEGSRLTVL.

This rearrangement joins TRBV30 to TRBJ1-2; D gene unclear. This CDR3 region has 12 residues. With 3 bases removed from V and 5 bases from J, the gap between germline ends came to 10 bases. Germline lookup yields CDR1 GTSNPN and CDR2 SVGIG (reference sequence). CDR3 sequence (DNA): TGTGCCTGGAGGTGGACTGCTTATGGCTACACCTTC. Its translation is CAWRWTAYGYTF.

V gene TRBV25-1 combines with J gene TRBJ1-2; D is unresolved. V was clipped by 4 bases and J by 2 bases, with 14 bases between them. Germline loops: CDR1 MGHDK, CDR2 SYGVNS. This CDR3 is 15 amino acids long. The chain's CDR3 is CASSGHMRGNYGYTF. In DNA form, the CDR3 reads TGTGCCAGCAGTGGCCACATGAGAGGAAACTATGGCTACACCTTC.

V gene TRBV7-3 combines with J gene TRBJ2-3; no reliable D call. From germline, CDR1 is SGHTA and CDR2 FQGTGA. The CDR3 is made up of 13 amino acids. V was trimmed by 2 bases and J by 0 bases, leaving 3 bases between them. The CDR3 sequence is CASSLQSTDTQYF. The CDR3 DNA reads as TGTGCCAGCAGCTTACAGAGCACAGATACGCAGTATTTT.

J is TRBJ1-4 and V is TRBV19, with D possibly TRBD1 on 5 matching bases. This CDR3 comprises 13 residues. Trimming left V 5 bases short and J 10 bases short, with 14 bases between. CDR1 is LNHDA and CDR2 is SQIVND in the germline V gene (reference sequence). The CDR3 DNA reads TGTGCCAGTAGTTCTCCTGCGGGGGGAAAACTGTTTTTT. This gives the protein CASSSPAGGKLFF.

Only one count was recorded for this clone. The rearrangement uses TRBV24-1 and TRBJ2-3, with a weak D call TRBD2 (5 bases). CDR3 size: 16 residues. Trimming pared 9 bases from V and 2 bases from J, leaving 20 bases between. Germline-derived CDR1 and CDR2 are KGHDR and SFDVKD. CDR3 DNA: TGTGCCACCGAGGGTTGGGCGGAAACCTCCACAGATACGCAGTATTTT. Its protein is CATEGWAETSTDTQYF.

CDR3 sequence (DNA): TGTGCCAGCAGCTCAGCGGGGGGGCCGGTCGGGGAGCTGTTTTTT. Encoded protein: CASSSAGGPVGELFF. This rearrangement joins TRBV7-8 to TRBJ2-2; TRBD2 aligns across 10 bases. Trimming removed 4 bases from V and 7 bases from J; junction bases left unmatched: 6. The CDR3 has 15 residues. Germline assignment: CDR1 SGHVS and CDR2 FQNEAQ.

CDR3 coding DNA: TGTGCCAGCAGCTTCGACAGGGCTGGAAACACCATATATTTT. Translated: CASSFDRAGNTIYF. The chain carries TRBV7-8 and TRBJ1-3; 7 bases line up with TRBD1. CDR3 length: 14 residues. The junction had 1 base not matched to a gene; V was cut back by 3 bases and J by 2 bases. Per germline, CDR1 SGHVS and CDR2 FQNEAQ.

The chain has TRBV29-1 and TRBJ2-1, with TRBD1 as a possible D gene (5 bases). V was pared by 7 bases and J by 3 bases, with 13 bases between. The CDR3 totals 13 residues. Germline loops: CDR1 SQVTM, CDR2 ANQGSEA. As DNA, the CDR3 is TGCAGCGCTGTCAATACAGGCTACAATGAGCAGTTCTTC. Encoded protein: CSAVNTGYNEQFF.

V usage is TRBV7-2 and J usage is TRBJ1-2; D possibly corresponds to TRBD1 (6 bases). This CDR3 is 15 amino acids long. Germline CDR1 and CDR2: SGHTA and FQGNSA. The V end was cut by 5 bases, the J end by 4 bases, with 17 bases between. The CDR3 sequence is CASSPLPGTSYGYTF. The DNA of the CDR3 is TGTGCCAGCAGCCCCCTCCCCGGGACAAGCTATGGCTACACCTTC.

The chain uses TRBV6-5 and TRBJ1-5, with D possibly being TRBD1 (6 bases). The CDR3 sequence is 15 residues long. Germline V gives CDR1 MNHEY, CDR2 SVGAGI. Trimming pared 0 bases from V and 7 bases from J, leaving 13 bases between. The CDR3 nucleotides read TGTGCCAGCAGTTACTCGTTAGGGGGTGGCCAGCCCCAGCATTTT. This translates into CASSYSLGGGQPQHF.

DNA for the CDR3: TGTGCCAGTAGACATAGGCCTCGGCGGGGAAGCACAGATACGCAGTATTTT. It yields the protein CASRHRPRRGSTDTQYF. This chain joins TRBV19 and TRBJ2-3; D perhaps matches TRBD2 (6 bases). Per the germline V gene, CDR1 is LNHDA and CDR2 is SQIVND (reference sequence). V lost 6 bases and J 0 bases, leaving 19 bases between the germline ends. CDR3 size: 17 residues.

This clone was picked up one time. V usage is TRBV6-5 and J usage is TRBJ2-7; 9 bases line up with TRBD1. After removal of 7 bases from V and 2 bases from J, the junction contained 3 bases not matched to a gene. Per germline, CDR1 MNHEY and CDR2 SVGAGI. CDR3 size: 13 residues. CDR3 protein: CASKRDRAYEQYF. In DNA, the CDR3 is TGTGCCAGCAAGAGGGACAGGGCCTACGAGCAGTACTTC.